This TCR beta chain came from a study of cytomegalovirus exposure and HLA in healthy donors. Findings and caveats of the study: Associated with HLA alleles at 0.05 false discovery rate in a later analysis were some 16,000 TCR beta sequences. Relative to equally common others, HLA-associated TCR beta chains showed greater clonal expansion in a later analysis. As confirmed in vitro, a few CMV-associated chains were specific for CMV antigens.

This CDR3 has 13 residues. V gave up 2 bases and J gave up 1 base, with 5 bases separating them. Germline CDR1 reads SGHTA; CDR2 reads FQGTGA. Vbeta (60) and Jbeta (13) primers were used in the PCR. Method: immunoSEQ multiplex PCR; TCRdb's copy keeps in-frame clones and lacks some. The sample includes roughly 120,000 clones, 60% to 75% of them seen just once. In regard to this clone: Its antigen is still unknown.

This clonotype originated in a woman in her forties or fifties in good health and CMV-seropositive. Source material: PBMCs. This rearrangement joins TRBV7-3 to TRBJ1-1, with D possibly being TRBD1 (5 bases). CDR3 nucleotide sequence: TGTGCCAGCAGCTTACAGGGGAACACTGAAGCTTTCTTT. The encoded protein is CASSLQGNTEAFF.